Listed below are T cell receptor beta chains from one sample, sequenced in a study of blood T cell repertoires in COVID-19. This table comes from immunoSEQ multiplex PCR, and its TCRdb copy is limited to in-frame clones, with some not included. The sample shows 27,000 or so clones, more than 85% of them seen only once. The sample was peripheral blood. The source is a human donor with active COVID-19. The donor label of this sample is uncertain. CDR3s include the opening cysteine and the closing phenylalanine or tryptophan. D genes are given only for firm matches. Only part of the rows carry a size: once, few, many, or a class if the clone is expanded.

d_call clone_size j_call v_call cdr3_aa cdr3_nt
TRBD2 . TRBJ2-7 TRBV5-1 CASSLAAGGAYEQYF TGCGCCAGCAGCTTGGCGGCGGGGGGTGCCTACGAGCAGTACTTC
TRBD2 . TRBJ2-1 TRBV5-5 CASSLLAGGPNEQFF TGTGCCAGCAGCCTCCTAGCGGGGGGGCCAAATGAGCAGTTCTTC
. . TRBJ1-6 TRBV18 CASSPQGESPLHF TGTGCCAGCTCACCACAGGGGGAGTCACCCCTCCACTTT
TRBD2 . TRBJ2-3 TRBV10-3 CAIRGTSVNTDTQYF TGTGCCATCAGAGGGACTAGCGTTAACACAGATACGCAGTATTTT
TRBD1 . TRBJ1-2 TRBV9 CASSAQRDRIPYGYTF TGTGCCAGCAGCGCCCAACGGGACAGGATACCTTATGGCTACACCTTC
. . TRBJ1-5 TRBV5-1 CASSLSGADYQPQHF TGCGCCAGCAGCTTGTCAGGGGCAGATTATCAGCCCCAGCATTTT
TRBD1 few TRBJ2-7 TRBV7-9 CASSPYRGRTHYEQYF TGTGCCAGCAGCCCGTACAGGGGGCGGACCCACTACGAGCAGTACTTC
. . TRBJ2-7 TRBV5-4 CASSPGGVSYEQYF TGTGCCAGCAGCCCGGGGGGCGTCTCCTACGAGCAGTACTTC
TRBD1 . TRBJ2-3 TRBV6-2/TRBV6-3 CASSPDRGLGTDTQYF TGTGCCAGCAGTCCGGACAGGGGGCTGGGCACAGATACGCAGTATTTT
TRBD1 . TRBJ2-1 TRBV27 CASSPKGQSYNEQFF TGTGCCAGCAGCCCAAAGGGACAGTCCTACAATGAGCAGTTCTTC
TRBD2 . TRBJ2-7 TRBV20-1 CSASGTSGRGSYEQYF TGCAGTGCAAGTGGGACTAGCGGGAGAGGGTCCTACGAGCAGTACTTC
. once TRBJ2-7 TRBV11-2 CASSLYYEQYF TGTGCCAGCAGCCTATACTACGAGCAGTACTTC
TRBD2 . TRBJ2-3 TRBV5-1 CASSLNGRARADTQYF TGCGCCAGCAGCTTGAACGGGAGGGCAAGGGCAGATACGCAGTATTTT
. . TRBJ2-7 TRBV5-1 CASSLGGSGAYEQYF TGCGCCAGCAGCTTGGGAGGTAGCGGAGCCTACGAGCAGTACTTC
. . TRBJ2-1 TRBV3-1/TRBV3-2 CASSQGAGEQFF TGTGCCAGCAGCCAGGGGGCGGGTGAGCAGTTCTTC
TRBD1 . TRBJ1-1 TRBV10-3 CAITRQGALTEAFF TGTGCCATCACCCGTCAGGGGGCTTTGACTGAAGCTTTCTTT
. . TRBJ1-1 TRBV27 CASSYRGGLNTEAFF TGTGCCAGCAGTTATCGGGGAGGATTGAACACTGAAGCTTTCTTT
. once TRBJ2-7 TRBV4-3 CASSHGAGRAYEQYF TGCGCCAGCAGCCACGGAGCGGGCCGTGCCTACGAGCAGTACTTC
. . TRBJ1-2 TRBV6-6 CASSPQGRYGYTF TGTGCCAGCAGTCCACAGGGTCGATATGGCTACACCTTC
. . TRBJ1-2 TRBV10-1 CASSVRRPSYGYTF TGCGCCAGCAGCGTCAGGCGACCCTCCTATGGCTACACCTTC
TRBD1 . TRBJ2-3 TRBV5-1 CASSLDRGHTDTQYF TGCGCCAGCAGCTTGGACAGGGGACACACAGATACGCAGTATTTT
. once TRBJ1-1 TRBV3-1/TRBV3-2 CASSQNRFEAFF TGTGCCAGCAGCCAGAACAGGTTTGAAGCTTTCTTT
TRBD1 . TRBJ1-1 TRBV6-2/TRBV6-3 CASSSPGTGDTEAFF TGTGCCAGCAGTTCCCCGGGGACAGGGGACACTGAAGCTTTCTTT
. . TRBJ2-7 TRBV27 CASSFNGALYEQYF TGTGCCAGCAGTTTTAATGGAGCCCTCTACGAGCAGTACTTC
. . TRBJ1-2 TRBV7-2 CASTLGGSGGYGYTF TGTGCCAGCACCCTAGGAGGGAGCGGAGGCTATGGCTACACCTTC
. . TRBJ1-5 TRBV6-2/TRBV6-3 CASSYSRVGQPQHF TGTGCCAGCAGTTACTCGAGGGTTGGGCAGCCCCAGCATTTT
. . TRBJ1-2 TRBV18 CASSPLPGDPNYGYTF TGTGCCAGCTCACCATTGCCGGGGGATCCAAACTATGGCTACACCTTC
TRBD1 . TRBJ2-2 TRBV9 CASSFGQGIATGELFF TGTGCCAGCAGCTTCGGACAGGGAATTGCGACCGGGGAGCTGTTTTTT
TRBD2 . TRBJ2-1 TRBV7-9 CASSFLAGPGVNEQFF TGTGCCAGCAGCTTCCTAGCGGGGCCCGGAGTAAATGAGCAGTTCTTC
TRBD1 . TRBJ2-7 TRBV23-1 CAATGVVCEQYF TGCGCCGCCACAGGGGTGGTATGCGAGCAGTACTTC
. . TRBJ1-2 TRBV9 CASSVTGSRYGYTF TGTGCCAGCAGCGTTACAGGATCCAGGTATGGCTACACCTTC
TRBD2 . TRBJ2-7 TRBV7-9 CASTVGRGHEQYF TGTGCCAGCACCGTAGGGAGGGGACACGAGCAGTACTTC
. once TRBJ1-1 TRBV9 CASSVAGVTTEAFF TGTGCCAGCAGCGTAGCAGGGGTGACCACTGAAGCTTTCTTT
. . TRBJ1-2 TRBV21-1 CASSTPETGGYGYTF TGTGCCAGCAGCACCCCCGAGACAGGGGGCTATGGCTACACCTTC
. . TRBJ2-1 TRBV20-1 CSARDLDEQFF TGCAGTGCTAGAGATCTTGATGAGCAGTTCTTC
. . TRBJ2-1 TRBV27 CASSLSVAPYNEQFF TGTGCCAGCAGTTTATCGGTGGCTCCGTACAATGAGCAGTTCTTC
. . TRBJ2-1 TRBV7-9 CASSLILNEQFF TGTGCCAGCAGCTTGATACTCAATGAGCAGTTCTTC
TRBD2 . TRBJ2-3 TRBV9 CASSGSAGGPDTQYF TGTGCCAGCAGCGGTTCGGCGGGAGGGCCGGATACGCAGTATTTT
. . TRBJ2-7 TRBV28 CASTPVMDRDYEQYF TGTGCCAGCACCCCTGTTATGGACCGGGATTACGAGCAGTACTTC
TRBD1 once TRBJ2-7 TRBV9 CASSVEGRTGGYEQYF TGTGCCAGCAGCGTAGAGGGGAGGACAGGGGGCTACGAGCAGTACTTC
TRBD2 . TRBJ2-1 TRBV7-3 CASSSTSGRFNEQFF TGTGCCAGCAGCTCGACTAGCGGGAGGTTCAATGAGCAGTTCTTC
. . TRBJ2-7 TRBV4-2 CASSQVSGSSYEQYF TGTGCCAGCAGCCAAGTGTCAGGTAGCTCCTACGAGCAGTACTTC
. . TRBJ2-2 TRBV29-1 CSARARALTGELFF TGCAGCGCCCGAGCCAGGGCCCTAACCGGGGAGCTGTTTTTT
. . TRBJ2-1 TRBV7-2 CASSLLGLDYNEQFF TGTGCCAGCAGCTTACTTGGCCTAGACTACAATGAGCAGTTCTTC
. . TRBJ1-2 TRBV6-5 CAIGREGGYTF TGTGCCATCGGGAGGGAAGGAGGCTACACCTTC
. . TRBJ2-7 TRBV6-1 CASSEGLGEAYEQYF TGTGCCAGCAGTGAGGGCCTGGGGGAGGCTTACGAGCAGTACTTC
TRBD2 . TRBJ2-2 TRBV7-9 CASSFGGTGELFF TGTGCCAGCAGCTTCGGGGGGACCGGGGAGCTGTTTTTT
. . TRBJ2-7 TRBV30 CAWRATGSPYEQYF TGTGCCTGGAGGGCGACCGGGAGCCCCTACGAGCAGTACTTC
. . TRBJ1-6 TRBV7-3 CASSLTSQGGGDSPLHF TGTGCCAGCAGCTTAACGTCCCAGGGAGGGGGGGATTCACCCCTCCACTTT
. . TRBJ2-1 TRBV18 CASSPRDNEQFF TGTGCCAGCTCCCCCCGGGACAATGAGCAGTTCTTC
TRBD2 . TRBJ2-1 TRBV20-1 CSASTSGGAGEQFF TGCAGTGCTAGTACTAGCGGGGGGGCTGGTGAGCAGTTCTTC
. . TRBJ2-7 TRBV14 CASSPRIGEIAYEQYF TGTGCCAGCAGCCCTCGCATAGGGGAAATAGCCTACGAGCAGTACTTC
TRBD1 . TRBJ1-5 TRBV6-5 CASDRGHQPQHF TGTGCCAGCGACAGGGGGCATCAGCCCCAGCATTTT
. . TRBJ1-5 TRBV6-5 CASSYSTGAQPQHF TGTGCCAGCAGTTACTCTACAGGAGCGCAGCCCCAGCATTTT